The source of this T cell receptor (beta chain) is a study of blood T cell repertoires in COVID-19. Study summary: Sites across the United States, Italy and Spain contributed samples from acute and convalescent COVID-19. In each case, the material was cDNA or gDNA derived from T cells, B-cell-depleted T cells, or PBMCs.

The V and J ends lost 4 bases and 1 base, in that order; junction bases with no gene match: 5. The CDR3 length is 17 residues. The germline CDR1 and CDR2 sequences are SNHLY and FYNNEI. Authors' methods: Reference gene primer amplification yielded estimated nucleated cell counts. TCRdb's copy holds only in-frame clones and misses some; the assay was immunoSEQ multiplex PCR. That table is the source of V, J and clone size, and D and trimming were worked out from the DNA. The data hold about 150,000 clones, with 75% to 90% observed a single time. The receptor's source is a woman in her thirties or forties with acute or convalescent COVID-19. Sequenced sample: peripheral blood. This chain uses TRBV2 with TRBJ2-2; 11 bases agree with TRBD2. The CDR3 DNA reads TGTGCCAGCAGTGTCCCTGGGACTAGCGGGAACACCGGGGAGCTGTTTTTT. This gives the protein CASSVPGTSGNTGELFF.